This TCR beta chain was identified in a study of T cell responses to AZD1222 COVID-19 vaccine. On the study more broadly: Both about-4-week and about-12-week second-dose recipients were combined.

The V segment lost 5 bases and the J segment 4 bases; nucleotides outside the gene matches: 6. This CDR3 region has 14 residues. Germline V gene lookup returns CDR1 KGHDR and CDR2 SFDVKD. Study observations and caveats: It was only six AZD1222 recipients who were seropositive at baseline. Unmutated variant regions reportedly attract nearly half of all spike-specific TCRs. There were mostly white British donors and more females than males, and clonal diversity was possibly underestimated.

For this clone: Its antigen is as yet unknown.

Sequenced by immunoSEQ multiplex PCR; TCRdb stores in-frame clones only, minus some. The data hold 100,000 to 150,000 clones, with roughly 88% observed a single time. The receptor's source is an adult in good health. The sequencing used peripheral blood, collected on day 0 of AZD1222 vaccination. The rearrangement links TRBV24-1 to TRBJ1-2; 7 bases agree with TRBD1. As DNA, the CDR3 is TGTGCCACCAGTGCTCGCCGACAGGGCTATGGCTACACCTTC. Translation gives CATSARRQGYGYTF.